This T cell receptor beta chain was observed in a study of naive and memory T cell subsets (dated by TCRdb to 2016 to 2017). Regarding the complete study: The study applied an open-source, UMI-based TCR alpha and beta sequencing pipeline to sorted naive and memory peripheral blood T cell subsets. IgG serology results and the functional CMV T cell responses were in complete agreement. RNA was DNase-treated and reverse transcribed with TCR constant-region primers, mostly using SuperScript III. Study-wide findings and limitations: No ground truth was available to validate the repertoire findings for the naive and memory subsets. Naive repertoires, especially CD8, contained a few larger clonotypes, possibly memory cells re-expressing CD45RA. TCR abundance followed a power law whose exponent differed between naive and memory subsets but was consistent across the three individuals. After error correction, over 90% of naive TCR sequences appeared only once, giving much steeper abundance distributions than memory subsets. Clonotypes were defined as single alpha or beta chain sequences, not paired alpha/beta receptors. Gini index rose and Shannon and inverse Simpson diversity fell from naive through CM, EM and EMRA in both CD4 and CD8 cells. RNA-based TCR counts may be affected by expression changes linked to T cell activation and differentiation.

With regard to this clonotype: What antigen it recognizes has not been identified. Base qualities are not recorded, but no much larger clone differs from it by a single base.

Counted from cysteine to phenylalanine, this CDR3 has 14 amino acids. Solely the CDR3 DNA is kept, with 42 bases framed from the first base. After removal of 5 bases from V and 5 bases from J, the junction retains 3 bases not matched to a gene. The germline V gene sets CDR1 to SNHLY and CDR2 to FYNNEI. From the second PCR step on, the TCR alpha and beta chain libraries were amplified in separate reactions. The CMV status of each donor was determined by measuring IFNgamma production from CD4+ T cells after fresh PBMCs had been stimulated overnight with CMV viral lysate. Using Miltenyi beads, CD4 T cells were first positively selected, and CD8 T cells were then positively selected from the CD4-negative fraction. After staining for CD3, CD4, CD8, CD45RA, CD27 and a live/dead dye, cells were sorted on a BD Aria II into four subsets based on CD45RA and CD27. Blood was obtained from three healthy volunteers, and the blood from each volunteer was fractionated into CD4 and CD8 T cells and subsequently into four differentiation subsets. Around 110 ml of peripheral blood was collected from each donor, and PBMC were isolated by Ficoll-Paque PLUS density-gradient centrifugation. Sorted cells were lysed in RLT buffer, and RNA was extracted with a Qiagen RNeasy kit and stored at -80°C.

The library was generated by UMI-ligation and nested PCR. To cover both TRBC1 and TRBC2, the beta constant-region primer consisted of an equimolar mix of two oligonucleotides. T4 RNA ligase 1 ligated a single-stranded oligonucleotide carrying the SP2 primer and a 12-nucleotide UMI to the cDNA 3' end. Four rounds of PCR were used to amplify ligated cDNA, with nested alpha and beta constant-region primers being used together with the SP2 primer. Incubation of the ligation reaction was carried out at 16 degrees C for about 19-24 hours. PCR2 was typically performed as a SYBR Green qPCR and was stopped at a predetermined threshold so that over-amplification was prevented. Every purification after the first one was done using Agencourt AMPure XP magnetic beads. Libraries were quantified by Qubit and checked on a TapeStation, with a main peak expected near 650 bp. Sequencing of the pooled libraries was done on an Illumina MiSeq using v2 2x251 paired-end kits, which typically yielded roughly 0.95-2 million reads per sample. Each sample's library went into the pool at about 4.1 nM, and roughly 5-8% PhiX was added to help with cluster recognition. Turning to the authors' computational methods: FASTQ reads processed by Demultiplexor were assigned V and J genes by Decombinator through tag matching that tolerated a single base-pair mismatch. UMIs were used by Collapsinator to correct both sequencing errors and frequency errors arising from PCR heterogeneity. TCRs were translated and CDR3s were extracted from the conserved cysteine to the FGXG phenylalanine by CDR3Translator, with non-productive sequences being flagged. Gini, Shannon entropy and inverse Simpson indices were computed after subsampling the repertoires to the same number of UMI-defined TCRs. Clonotype abundance distributions were fitted to a power law by maximum likelihood within the linear range. Similar UMI counts, unique TCR numbers and clonal distributions were obtained with the pipeline and with MIGEC on one naive CD8 sample. In one analysis, naive TCRs also found in any memory subset of the same donor were removed from the naive repertoire. Repertoires were searched for about 7,300 CMV-associated CDR3 sequences compiled from VDJdb and a published dataset. TCRdb applied fastp at Q25 and MiXCR to the public reads, then kept only in-frame beta chains. One record per CDR3 amino acid sequence lists the most common genes and DNA. These V and J calls are TCRdb output, not the study's own analysis. The sample records about 150,000 distinct CDR3 sequences, about 17% of which are singletons. The ten largest clones take up about 0.14% of the sample.

Here the chain combines TRBV2 and TRBJ2-1; 10 bases in between match TRBD1. Sequenced: naive CD4+ T cells from blood. The sample's cell subset or site label, decoded: naive T cells, CD45RA high CD27+. The clonotype comes from a human donor in good health. The CDR3 amino acid sequence is: CASSTGTGDNEQFF. The DNA reads as follows: TGTGCCAGCAGTACCGGGACAGGGGACAATGAGCAGTTCTTC.